This passage covers 26 T cell receptor beta chains from one sample sequenced in a study of CD8 T cells in ankylosing spondylitis. TCRdb passed the 5' RACE reads through MiXCR, listing each CDR3 protein once. The repertoire holds under 200,000 distinct CDR3 sequences, with roughly 13% as singletons. Sample: blood, either unsorted or a sorted T cell fraction (not recorded which). The receptors were gathered from a female donor with ankylosing spondylitis or in good health (not recorded which).

V gene TRBV28 combines with J gene TRBJ1-2; 10 positions agree with TRBD1. V shed 7 bases and J 0 bases; nucleotides not matched to a gene: 8. Germline assignment: CDR1 MDHEN and CDR2 SYDVKM. The CDR3 extends over 16 amino acids. The CDR3 nucleotides are TGTGCCAGCACCTCTCCGACAGGGGGCTCTAACTATGGCTACACCTTC. Protein product: CASTSPTGGSNYGYTF.

The V gene is TRBV7-8, the J gene TRBJ2-3, with TRBD2 matching 7 bases. Trimming at V came to 5 bases and at J to 14 bases, leaving 7 bases not matched to a gene. This CDR3 comprises 11 residues. Germline V gives CDR1 SGHVS, CDR2 FQNEAQ. CDR3 in DNA: TGTGCCAGCAGCGAGGGTAGCGGGTTGTATTTT. Encoded protein: CASSEGSGLYF.

In this sample, this clonotype turned up many times. This chain joins TRBV7-2 and TRBJ2-7; D is unresolved. V lost 2 bases, J lost 5 bases, and 13 bases lay in between. This CDR3 region has 14 residues. CDR1 is SGHTA, CDR2 FQGNSA, per germline. In DNA, the CDR3 is TGTGCCAGCAGCTTAAGTAGAGGAAGCAACGAGCAGTACTTC. Translation: CASSLSRGSNEQYF.

The chain couples TRBV28 to TRBJ1-5, with a weak D call TRBD1 (5 bases). Trimming left V 2 bases short and J 1 base short, with 12 bases between. CDR3 length equals 16 residues. Germline CDR1 is MDHEN and CDR2 is SYDVKM. In DNA, the CDR3 is TGTGCCAGCAGTTTAGCGGGGGTAGGGAGCAATCAGCCCCAGCATTTT. Protein sequence: CASSLAGVGSNQPQHF.

This clonotype was picked up many times. The gene calls are TRBV10-3 and TRBJ1-2, with unresolved D. Germline CDR1 and CDR2: ENHRY and SYGVKD. This CDR3 contains 9 residues. The ends were cut back, 6 bases at V and 8 bases at J, with 4 bases in the middle. In DNA form, the CDR3 reads TGTGCCATCAGGATGGGCTACACCTTC. This gives the protein CAIRMGYTF.

Concerning this clonotype: This may stem from a read error, because a much larger clone lies one nucleotide away. This sequence joins TRBV29-1 and TRBJ2-1, with 12 positions matching TRBD2. The CDR3 is 18 amino acids. Trimming removed 3 bases from V and 2 bases from J; junction bases left unmatched: 11. Germline V CDR1 and CDR2: SQVTM, ANQGSEA. CDR3 amino acids: CSVDGLAGILRPYNEQFF. CDR3 DNA: TGCAGCGTTGACGGACTAGCGGGAATACTCAGGCCCTACAATGAGCAGTTCTTC.

J is TRBJ2-1 and V is TRBV30; D ambiguous. Looked up from germline, CDR1 is GTSNPN and CDR2 is SVGIG (reference sequence). This CDR3 spans 11 amino acids. The germline V and J ends were trimmed by 5 bases and 9 bases, with 11 bases remaining between them. The CDR3 sequence: CAWGPLSEQFF. The CDR3 DNA reads TGTGCCTGGGGACCCCTCAGTGAGCAGTTCTTC.

This clonotype was recorded many times. The rearrangement joins TRBV7-9 to TRBJ2-7; D uncertain. CDR3 length: 12 residues. Trimming left V 1 base short and J 8 bases short, with 9 bases between. Germline CDR1 SEHNR, CDR2 FQNEAQ (reference sequence). CDR3 protein: CASSLEVLKQYF. The CDR3 DNA is TGTGCCAGCAGCTTAGAGGTGTTGAAGCAGTACTTC.

The rearrangement uses TRBV10-3 and TRBJ2-6; possibly TRBD2 for D (5 bases). The CDR3 loop spans 15 amino acids. V gave up 11 bases and J gave up 4 bases, with 18 bases separating them. Germline CDR1 is ENHRY and CDR2 is SYGVKD. The CDR3 protein is CAHHGDLGGANVLTF. As DNA, the CDR3 is TGTGCCCATCACGGGGATCTAGGAGGGGCCAACGTCCTGACTTTC.

This chain uses TRBV7-2 with TRBJ2-3; TRBD2 agrees at 9 bases. From germline, CDR1 is SGHTA and CDR2 FQGNSA. After removal of 0 bases from V and 5 bases from J, the junction contained 9 bases not matched to a gene. The CDR3 runs 17 residues. Here the CDR3 reads CASSLARGGRAKDTQYF. In nucleotides, the CDR3 is TGTGCCAGCAGCTTAGCGAGGGGCGGGAGGGCCAAAGATACGCAGTATTTT.

This clonotype was seen many times. J is TRBJ2-2 and V is TRBV5-6; D call uncertain. The germline gives CDR1 SGHDT, CDR2 YYEEEE. V lost 2 bases and J 6 bases, leaving 5 bases between the germline ends. The CDR3 totals 12 residues. In DNA form, the CDR3 reads TGTGCCAGCAGCTTCCCGGCCGGGGAGCTGTTTTTT. It is translated as CASSFPAGELFF.

This clonotype was recorded many times. V usage is TRBV29-1 and J usage is TRBJ2-2; TRBD2 agrees at 9 bases. The germline V gene has CDR1 SQVTM and CDR2 ANQGSEA. The CDR3 sequence is 16 residues long. Trimming took 3 bases from V and 5 from J; bases not matched to a gene: 10. The CDR3 bases are TGCAGCGTTGAGTTGGGCGCGGGAGGGAGGACCGGGGAGCTGTTTTTT. It encodes CSVELGAGGRTGELFF.

The V gene is TRBV6-5, the J gene TRBJ2-5, with D hard to call. CDR3 length: 12 amino acids. V was pared by 2 bases and J by 0 bases, with 1 base between. From germline, CDR1 is MNHEY and CDR2 SVGAGI. CDR3 DNA sequence: TGTGCCAGCAGTTACGACCAAGAGACCCAGTACTTC. Its protein product is CASSYDQETQYF.

This clonotype has at least ten counts. The chain carries TRBV20-1 and TRBJ2-5; D unclear. Germline V gene data show CDR1 as DFQATT and CDR2 as SNEGSKA (reference sequence). The CDR3 has 14 residues. With 4 bases removed from V and 3 bases from J, the gap between germline ends came to 15 bases. The CDR3, as DNA: TGCAGTGCTATTTTCCCGGACGGAAAAGAGACCCAGTACTTC. It encodes CSAIFPDGKETQYF.

This clonotype was found many times. This rearrangement joins TRBV24-1 to TRBJ1-4; D unresolved. In germline, CDR1 is KGHDR, CDR2 SFDVKD. This CDR3 region has 15 residues. V lost 4 bases and J lost 8, with 16 bases in between. The CDR3 coding sequence is TGTGCCACCAGTGACCGGACTGAGTTTAAGGAAAAACTGTTTTTT. Translation: CATSDRTEFKEKLFF.

By sample share, this clonotype is medium-sized. The V and J genes are TRBV7-9 and TRBJ2-3, with TRBD1 identical over 8 bases. The V segment lost 4 bases and the J segment 1 base; nucleotides outside the gene matches: 4. This CDR3 is 15 amino acids long. CDR1 and CDR2 (germline): SEHNR, FQNEAQ (reference sequence). Written as DNA, the CDR3 is TGTGCCAGCAGCTCCGGGACAGGTCGCACAGATACGCAGTATTTT. This translates into CASSSGTGRTDTQYF.

Ten or more counts support this clonotype. The chain links TRBV5-1 to TRBJ2-3, with D unresolved. Between the trimmed V and J ends, which lost 2 bases and 2 bases, there was a span of 9 bases. CDR1 and CDR2 (germline): SGHRS, YFSETQ. There are 14 residues in the CDR3. CDR3 in amino acids: CASSLADNTDTQYF. The CDR3 bases are TGCGCCAGCAGCTTAGCCGACAACACAGATACGCAGTATTTT.

At least ten counts were recorded for this clonotype. The chain joins TRBV6-2 or TRBV6-3 to TRBJ2-7, with 10 bases that match TRBD2. The CDR3 consists of 15 residues. Per germline, CDR1 MNHEY and CDR2 SVGEGT. The junction had 5 bases not matched to a gene; V was cut back by 4 bases and J by 2 bases. CDR3 sequence reads: CASSSWTSGTYEQYF. The CDR3 bases are TGTGCCAGCAGTTCCTGGACTAGCGGTACCTACGAGCAGTACTTC.

This clonotype was found many times. The rearrangement links TRBV12-3 or TRBV12-4 to TRBJ1-2; weak D call: TRBD1 (5 bases). V was cut by 5 bases and J by 2 bases, with 15 bases left in between. This CDR3 region has 15 residues. The CDR3 region has the DNA TGTGCCAGCAGTCCTATTTCCGGGGGAAACTATGGCTACACCTTC. Amino acid sequence: CASSPISGGNYGYTF.

The V gene is TRBV5-1, the J gene TRBJ2-7; D possibly corresponds to TRBD1 (7 bases). Trimming shortened V by 2 bases and J by 3 bases, and 12 bases separated the two germline ends. The CDR3 sequence is 14 residues long. Per germline, CDR1 SGHRS and CDR2 YFSETQ. CDR3 region: CASSLVQGGYEQYF. CDR3 coding DNA: TGCGCCAGCAGCTTAGTCCAGGGGGGCTACGAGCAGTACTTC.

On this clonotype: One end of the junction does not line up with germline, which may come from a read error. The chain carries TRBV7-9 and TRBJ2-7; 7 nucleotides agree with TRBD2. Germline V lookup: CDR1 SEHNR, CDR2 FQNEAQ (reference sequence). The CDR3 length is 16 residues. The CDR3 sequence is CARSLGSGLGNYEQYF. CDR3 coding DNA: TGTGCCCGCAGCTTAGGTTCAGGACTAGGAAACTACGAGCAGTACTTC.

There are many counts of this clonotype. The chain employs TRBV5-1 and TRBJ1-1; D not resolved. CDR1 is SGHRS, CDR2 YFSETQ, per germline. V was cut by 3 bases and J by 0 bases, with 9 bases left in between. CDR3 length: 14 residues. The CDR3 DNA is TGCGCCAGCAGCTCTGGGGAGATGAACACTGAAGCTTTCTTT. This gives the protein CASSSGEMNTEAFF. The variable domain in full, completed from reference TRBV5-1 and TRBJ1-1, reads KAGVTQTPRYLIKTRGQQVTLSCSPISGHRSVSWYQQTPGQGLQFLFEYFSETQRNKGNFPGRFSGRQFSNSRSEMNVSTLELGDSALYLCASSSGEMNTEAFFGQGTRLTVV.

This clonotype was detected ten times or more. The chain has TRBV7-8 and TRBJ1-1; D is undetermined. With 5 bases removed from V and 4 bases from J, the gap between germline ends came to 17 bases. The CDR3 contains 15 residues. Per germline, CDR1 SGHVS and CDR2 FQNEAQ. DNA for the CDR3: TGTGCCAGCAGCCCCCGGGAGTTTAGGAGCACTGAAGCTTTCTTT. This gives the protein CASSPREFRSTEAFF.

This clonotype showed up many times. J is TRBJ2-1 and V is TRBV29-1; D uncertain. Germline loops: CDR1 SQVTM, CDR2 ANQGSEA. There are 13 residues in the CDR3. The V end was cut by 4 bases, the J end by 1 base, with 8 bases between. The CDR3 is CSVGTLSYNEQFF. CDR3 nucleotides: TGCAGCGTTGGAACTTTATCCTACAATGAGCAGTTCTTC.

The chain recombines TRBV12-3 or TRBV12-4 with TRBJ2-3; TRBD2 matches 8 bases. The CDR3 is made up of 14 amino acids. The V segment lost 7 bases and the J segment 5 bases; nucleotides outside the gene matches: 8. The CDR3 reads CASKIAGRGDTQYF. The CDR3 coding sequence is TGTGCCAGCAAAATAGCGGGAAGGGGAGATACGCAGTATTTT.

In its sample, this clonotype was seen many times. This chain connects TRBV20-1 to TRBJ1-2; D is perhaps TRBD1 (6 bases). Germline CDR1 reads DFQATT; CDR2 reads SNEGSKA (reference sequence). Trimming shortened V by 1 base and J by 6 bases, and 9 bases separated the two germline ends. The CDR3 loop spans 12 amino acids. In nucleotides, the CDR3 is TGCAGTGCTAGAGGGGCAGGGGATGGCTACACCTTC. The encoded protein is CSARGAGDGYTF.